The sequence of this T cell receptor beta chain was determined in a study of vaccination and CD4 T cells after COVID-19. Study context: Samples were taken after vaccination, a median of about 79 days after dose two, with a range of 14 to 241.

The study sequenced cultured CD4+ T cell DNA using the Oncomine TCR Beta short-read assay. CD4+ T cells were cultured, and genomic DNA was extracted from them. TCRdb re-called the PCR reads with MiXCR, one entry per CDR3 protein. The sample has around 18,000 distinct CDR3 sequences; less than 45% are singletons. Treatment indicated: roughly 11-day PBMC culture with coronavirus spike peptide pools or control peptides (ViraFEST assay). ViraFEST sequenced TCRs after peptide-pool expansion of antigen-specific T cells. Per well, some 2.2 million PBMCs were cultured in the presence of approximately 10 IU/ml IL-2 and around 10 ug/ml peptide pools. CDR1 SGHAT and CDR2 FQNNGV come from the germline V gene. Between the trimmed V and J ends, which lost 5 bases and 6 bases, there was a span of 16 bases. The CDR3 totals 14 residues. This clonotype was seen more than once but under ten times. No antigen is known for it.

This specimen was CD4+ T cells from blood, cultured in vitro, taken before SARS-CoV-2 vaccination. The clonotype comes from a human donor who received a COVID-19 vaccine. The gene calls are TRBV11-2 and TRBJ1-2; TRBD1 is a possible D gene (6 bases). CDR3 region: CASSPPTGANGYTF. In DNA form, the CDR3 reads TGTGCCAGCAGCCCCCCGACAGGAGCTAATGGCTACACCTTC.